This T cell receptor (beta chain) was profiled in a study of T-cell memory formation after mild COVID-19. Findings of the study overall: Contracting CD4+ clones sat mainly in CM and EM; CD8+ in EMRA.

Turning to this clonotype: Its antigen is unidentified.

MiXCR, applied by TCRdb to the 5' RACE reads, yields one record per CDR3 protein. The data hold about 280,000 distinct CDR3 sequences, with 8% to 10% observed a single time. There are 19 residues in the CDR3. The junction had 9 bases not matched to a gene; V was cut back by 4 bases and J by 0 bases. Germline-derived CDR1 and CDR2 are SEHNR and FQNEAQ (reference sequence). The V and J genes are TRBV7-9 and TRBJ1-6; 10 positions agree with TRBD1. This clonotype originated in a man between 18 and 35 years old who had mild COVID-19 (a few samples of this study predate the infection). Cell type and time point are not known. Sequencing input: PBMCs or a T cell subset sorted from them (not recorded which). The chain's CDR3 is CASSSLLGTGDSYNSPLHF. The CDR3 bases are TGTGCCAGCAGCTCCCTCCTGGGGACAGGGGACTCCTATAATTCACCCCTCCACTTT.